This T cell receptor (beta chain) is drawn from a study of T cells in tuberculosis. TCRdb's copy holds only in-frame clones and misses some; the assay was immunoSEQ multiplex PCR. The profile shows roughly 40,000 clones, about 95% of them singletons. At study entry, adolescents had tuberculin skin tests and IGRA screening. The V end lost 2 bases, the J end lost 2 bases, and 6 bases lay between the germline ends. The CDR3 loop spans 14 amino acids. Per germline, CDR1 SEHNR and CDR2 FQNEAQ (reference sequence). Sequencing used PBMCs. This TCR came from a donor aged 10 to 29 with latent tuberculosis or without tuberculosis infection. The J gene is TRBJ1-4, the V gene TRBV7-9, with a tentative D call TRBD1 (6 bases). The CDR3 sequence: CASSLQGTNEKLFF. The CDR3 DNA reads as TGTGCCAGCAGCTTACAGGGGACTAATGAAAAACTGTTTTTT.